The rows below give T cell receptor beta chains drawn from one sample of a study of shared clonotypes between healthy human individuals. Libraries were prepared by immunoSEQ multiplex PCR; TCRdb keeps only in-frame clonotypes and omits some of them. The sample includes 2 million to 2.5 million clones, just under 95% seen only once; the top ten take approximately 0.4%. The source material was naive CD4+ T cells from PBMCs. These receptors all stem from a man younger than 30 in good health. Some clones in this sample may be carry-over from other donors' samples. Each CDR3 is given with its conserved first and last residue. The order of the fields is D gene, J gene, clone size, V gene, CDR3 length, CDR3 protein, CDR3 DNA. D genes are given only for firm matches. Expanded clones are given a class, and other clones once, few, many or no size at all.

TRBD1 | TRBJ2-7 | once | TRBV6-6 | 13 | CASRKSTGGEQYF | TGTGCCAGCAGGAAGAGCACAGGGGGAGAGCAGTACTTC
TRBD1 | TRBJ1-1 | once | TRBV27 | 14 | CASSRQGLDTEAFF | TGTGCCAGCAGTAGACAGGGGTTGGACACTGAAGCTTTCTTT
- | TRBJ2-5 | once | TRBV6-1 | 12 | CASSVRGETQYF | TGTGCCAGCAGTGTGAGGGGGGAGACCCAGTACTTC
- | TRBJ1-2 | - | TRBV13 | 15 | CASSLDRATVRGYTF | TGTGCCAGCAGCTTAGATCGCGCGACAGTACGTGGCTACACCTTC
- | TRBJ1-5 | - | TRBV10-1 | 16 | CASSIHRTEGHQPQHF | TGCGCCAGCAGCATTCATCGGACAGAGGGGCATCAGCCCCAGCATTTT
- | TRBJ2-5 | - | TRBV2 | 14 | CASTPRGAVETQYF | TGTGCCAGCACCCCCCGAGGGGCCGTTGAGACCCAGTACTTC
- | TRBJ2-5 | few | TRBV5-1 | 12 | CASSPDQETQYF | TGCGCCAGCAGCCCAGACCAAGAGACCCAGTACTTC
- | TRBJ1-3 | - | TRBV9 | 14 | CASSVLSSGNTIYF | TGTGCCAGCAGCGTATTAAGCTCTGGAAACACCATATATTTT
- | TRBJ2-1 | - | TRBV20-1 | 11 | CSAKRWREQFF | TGCAGTGCTAAGAGATGGCGGGAGCAGTTCTTC
- | TRBJ1-2 | - | TRBV14 | 15 | CASSQDLMGNAGYTF | TGTGCCAGCAGCCAAGATTTGATGGGAAATGCTGGCTACACCTTC
- | TRBJ2-5 | - | TRBV28 | 13 | CASSPPAVETQYF | TGTGCCAGCAGCCCCCCGGCCGTGGAGACCCAGTACTTC
- | TRBJ1-1 | - | TRBV6-5 | 11 | CASKGDTEAFF | TGTGCCAGTAAGGGAGACACTGAAGCTTTCTTT
- | TRBJ2-1 | - | TRBV19 | 14 | CASKRGLVGNEQFF | TGTGCCAGTAAACGGGGCTTGGTGGGGAATGAGCAGTTCTTC
- | TRBJ2-7 | - | TRBV6-5 | 14 | CASKISTEPYEQYF | TGTGCCAGCAAAATCTCGACAGAGCCTTACGAGCAGTACTTC
- | TRBJ1-1 | - | TRBV6-6 | 11 | CASTGTPEAFF | TGTGCCAGCACCGGGACACCCGAAGCTTTCTTT
- | TRBJ1-5 | few | TRBV7-9 | 12 | CASSLMLQPQHF | TGTGCCAGCAGCTTAATGTTACAGCCCCAGCATTTT
- | TRBJ1-4 | once | TRBV25-1 | 13 | CASSPGGGEKLFF | TGTGCCAGCAGTCCTGGAGGGGGTGAAAAACTGTTTTTT
- | TRBJ2-6 | - | TRBV27 | 19 | CASSLRPRDNYSGANVLTF | TGTGCCAGCAGTTTACGCCCCCGGGACAACTACTCTGGGGCCAACGTCCTGACTTTC
- | TRBJ1-1 | - | TRBV27 | 14 | CASSLARANTEAFF | TGTGCCAGCAGTTTAGCCAGGGCTAACACTGAAGCTTTCTTT
TRBD1 | TRBJ1-1 | - | TRBV6-5 | 15 | CASRVSDRGNTEAFF | TGTGCCAGCCGTGTGTCGGACAGGGGAAACACTGAAGCTTTCTTT
TRBD2 | TRBJ2-2 | few | TRBV30 | 15 | CAWSTGGRAGGELFF | TGTGCCTGGAGTACGGGCGGGAGGGCCGGCGGGGAGCTGTTTTTT
TRBD1 | TRBJ1-4 | once | TRBV15 | 15 | CATSGRGTGNEKLFF | TGTGCCACCAGCGGTCGGGGGACAGGAAATGAAAAACTGTTTTTT
- | TRBJ2-2 | - | TRBV11-3 | 14 | CASSLELNTGELFF | TGTGCCAGCAGCTTAGAGCTTAACACCGGGGAGCTGTTTTTT
- | TRBJ2-7 | - | TRBV4-1 | 17 | CASSQDPPALVWDEQYF | TGCGCCAGCAGCCAAGATCCCCCCGCGCTAGTGTGGGACGAGCAGTACTTC
- | TRBJ1-5 | - | TRBV21-1 | 16 | CASSKGGQNSNQPQHF | TGTGCCAGCAGCAAAGGAGGGCAGAATAGCAATCAGCCCCAGCATTTT
- | TRBJ2-3 | - | TRBV19 | 13 | CASSRDSSDTQYF | TGTGCCAGTAGTAGGGACTCTTCAGATACGCAGTATTTT
- | TRBJ2-5 | - | TRBV29-1 | 13 | CSSLYREQETQYF | TGCAGCTCCCTTTACAGGGAACAAGAGACCCAGTACTTC
TRBD1 | TRBJ1-1 | - | TRBV11-2 | 15 | CASSLLRGQSTEAFF | TGTGCCAGCAGCTTGCTAAGGGGGCAGAGCACTGAAGCTTTCTTT
- | TRBJ2-7 | - | TRBV4-2 | 14 | CASSQDQGGDPQYF | TGTGCCAGCAGCCAAGATCAGGGGGGGGACCCACAGTACTTC
- | TRBJ2-7 | - | TRBV6-5 | 14 | CASSYSARTYEQYF | TGTGCCAGCAGTTACTCTGCGCGGACCTACGAGCAGTACTTC
- | TRBJ2-2 | - | TRBV25-1 | 15 | CASRPGPGTPGELFF | TGTGCCAGCCGGCCGGGGCCAGGGACACCCGGGGAGCTGTTTTTT
- | TRBJ2-3 | - | TRBV27 | 11 | CASRLASTQYF | TGTGCCAGCAGACTAGCCAGTACGCAGTATTTT
- | TRBJ2-1 | - | TRBV11-2 | 13 | CASSLLTNNEQFF | TGTGCCAGCAGCTTGCTAACAAACAATGAGCAGTTCTTC
TRBD2 | TRBJ2-7 | - | TRBV7-6 | 16 | CASSLAPGGGSYEQYF | TGTGCCAGCAGCTTAGCACCCGGCGGGGGCTCCTACGAGCAGTACTTC
- | TRBJ1-5 | few | TRBV7-9 | 14 | CASSRGGNGKPQHF | TGTGCCAGCAGCCGAGGGGGAAACGGTAAGCCCCAGCATTTT
- | TRBJ1-5 | once | TRBV28 | 13 | CAGRTDPNQPQHF | TGTGCCGGAAGGACAGACCCTAATCAGCCCCAGCATTTT
TRBD1 | TRBJ2-3 | - | TRBV27 | 15 | CASGDRPGGTDTQYF | TGTGCCAGCGGGGACAGGCCAGGGGGCACAGATACGCAGTATTTT
- | TRBJ2-7 | - | TRBV11-2 | 14 | CASSQLSGSYEQYF | TGTGCCAGCAGCCAACTCAGTGGGAGTTACGAGCAGTACTTC
- | TRBJ2-6 | - | TRBV18 | 19 | CASSPITTGHRSGANVLTF | TGTGCCAGCTCACCAATTACGACCGGACACCGCTCTGGGGCCAACGTCCTGACTTTC
- | TRBJ1-3 | - | TRBV7-6 | 16 | CASSSATGSSGNTIYF | TGTGCCAGCAGCTCCGCGACGGGTTCCTCTGGAAACACCATATATTTT
- | TRBJ2-1 | once | TRBV11-2 | 17 | CASSLLFPQAPGHPQFF | TGTGCCAGCAGCTTATTGTTCCCCCAAGCCCCGGGACACCCTCAATTCTTC
TRBD1 | TRBJ2-5 | - | TRBV7-2 | 14 | CASSPRQGAETQYF | TGTGCCAGCAGCCCCCGACAGGGGGCGGAGACCCAGTACTTC
TRBD1 | TRBJ2-7 | - | TRBV18 | 17 | CASSPPRGEGDRYEQYF | TGTGCCAGCTCACCACCGAGAGGGGAAGGGGACAGGTACGAGCAGTACTTC
TRBD1 | TRBJ2-2 | - | TRBV5-1 | 15 | CASSSRQGPTGELFF | TGCGCCAGCAGCTCACGACAGGGACCCACCGGGGAGCTGTTTTTT
TRBD1 | TRBJ2-3 | - | TRBV6-6 | 15 | CASSHGQGGTDTQYF | TGTGCCAGCAGTCACGGACAGGGGGGAACAGATACGCAGTATTTT
- | TRBJ1-5 | - | TRBV6-6 | 13 | CASNGREVQPQHF | TGTGCCAGCAATGGCAGGGAGGTTCAGCCCCAGCATTTT